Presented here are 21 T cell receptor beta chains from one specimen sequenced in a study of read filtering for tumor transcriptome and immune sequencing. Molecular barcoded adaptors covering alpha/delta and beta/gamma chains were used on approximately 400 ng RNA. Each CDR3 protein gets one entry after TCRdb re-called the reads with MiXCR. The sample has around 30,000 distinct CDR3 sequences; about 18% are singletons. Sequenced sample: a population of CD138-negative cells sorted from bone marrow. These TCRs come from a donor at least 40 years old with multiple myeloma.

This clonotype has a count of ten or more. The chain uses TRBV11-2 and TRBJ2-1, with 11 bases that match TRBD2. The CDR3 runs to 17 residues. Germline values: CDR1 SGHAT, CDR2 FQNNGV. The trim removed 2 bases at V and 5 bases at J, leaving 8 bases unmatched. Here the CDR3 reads CASSLTPGTSGDNEQFF. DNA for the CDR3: TGTGCCAGCAGCTTAACACCCGGGACTAGCGGTGACAATGAGCAGTTCTTC.

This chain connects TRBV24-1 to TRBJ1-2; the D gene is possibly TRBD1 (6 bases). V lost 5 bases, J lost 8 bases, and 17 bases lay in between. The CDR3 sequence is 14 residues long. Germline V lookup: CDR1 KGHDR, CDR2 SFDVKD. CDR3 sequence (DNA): TGTGCCACCAGTGGGACAGACAGGTTCGGAGGCTACACCTTC. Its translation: CATSGTDRFGGYTF.

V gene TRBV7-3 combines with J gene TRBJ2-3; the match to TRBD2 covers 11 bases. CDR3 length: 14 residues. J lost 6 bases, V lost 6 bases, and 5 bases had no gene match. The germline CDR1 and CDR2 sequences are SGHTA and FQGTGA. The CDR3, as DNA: TGTGCCAGCAGGCTAGCGGGGGGCAGGGATACGCAGTATTTT. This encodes CASRLAGGRDTQYF. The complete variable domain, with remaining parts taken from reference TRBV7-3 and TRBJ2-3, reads GAGVSQTPSNKVTEKGKYVELRCDPISGHTALYWYRQSLGQGPEFLIYFQGTGAADDSGLPNDRFFAVRPEGSVSTLKIQRTERGDSAVYLCASRLAGGRDTQYFGPGTRLTVL.

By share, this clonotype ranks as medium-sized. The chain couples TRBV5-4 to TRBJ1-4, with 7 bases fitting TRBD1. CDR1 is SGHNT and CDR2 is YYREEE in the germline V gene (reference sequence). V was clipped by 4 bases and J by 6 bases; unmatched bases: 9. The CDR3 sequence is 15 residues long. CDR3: CASSNNRGLDEKLFF. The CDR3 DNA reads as TGTGCCAGCAGCAACAACAGGGGCCTAGATGAAAAACTGTTTTTT.

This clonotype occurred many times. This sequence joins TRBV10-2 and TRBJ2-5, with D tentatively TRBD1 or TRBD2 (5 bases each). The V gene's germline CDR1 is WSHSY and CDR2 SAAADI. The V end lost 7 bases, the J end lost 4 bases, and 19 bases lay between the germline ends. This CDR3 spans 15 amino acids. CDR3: CASNGVTGPGETQYF. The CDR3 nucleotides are TGCGCCAGCAACGGTGTTACGGGGCCGGGAGAGACCCAGTACTTC.

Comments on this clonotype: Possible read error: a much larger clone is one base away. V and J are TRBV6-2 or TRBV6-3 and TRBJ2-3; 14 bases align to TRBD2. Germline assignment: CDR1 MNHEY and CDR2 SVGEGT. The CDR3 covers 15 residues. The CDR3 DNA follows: TGTGTCAGCAGGGGACTAGCGGGAGTTAAAGATACGCAGTATTTT. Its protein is CVSRGLAGVKDTQYF.

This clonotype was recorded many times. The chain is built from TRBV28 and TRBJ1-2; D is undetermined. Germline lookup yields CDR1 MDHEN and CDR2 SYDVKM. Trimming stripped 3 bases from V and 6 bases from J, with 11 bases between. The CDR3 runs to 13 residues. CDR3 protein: CASSLSISNGYTF. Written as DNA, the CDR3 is TGTGCCAGCAGTTTGTCAATCTCGAATGGCTACACCTTC.

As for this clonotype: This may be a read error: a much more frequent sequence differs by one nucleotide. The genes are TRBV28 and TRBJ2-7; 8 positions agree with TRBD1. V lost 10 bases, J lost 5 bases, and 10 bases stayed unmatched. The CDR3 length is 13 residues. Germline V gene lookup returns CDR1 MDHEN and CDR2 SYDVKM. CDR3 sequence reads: CANRTGRTHEQYF. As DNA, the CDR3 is TGTGCCAACAGGACAGGGAGGACCCACGAGCAGTACTTC.

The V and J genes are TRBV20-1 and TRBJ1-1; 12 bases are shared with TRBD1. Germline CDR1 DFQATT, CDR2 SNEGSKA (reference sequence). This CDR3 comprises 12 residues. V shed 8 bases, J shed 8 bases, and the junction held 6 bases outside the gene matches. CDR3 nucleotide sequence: TGCAGTTCACCGGGGACAGGGGGCGAAGCTTTCTTT. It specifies CSSPGTGGEAFF.

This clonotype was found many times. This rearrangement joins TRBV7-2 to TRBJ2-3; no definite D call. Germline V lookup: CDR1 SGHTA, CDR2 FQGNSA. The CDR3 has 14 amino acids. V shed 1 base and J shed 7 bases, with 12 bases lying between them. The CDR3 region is CASSLVLGGNTQYF. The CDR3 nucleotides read TGTGCCAGCAGCTTAGTGTTGGGTGGCAATACGCAGTATTTT.

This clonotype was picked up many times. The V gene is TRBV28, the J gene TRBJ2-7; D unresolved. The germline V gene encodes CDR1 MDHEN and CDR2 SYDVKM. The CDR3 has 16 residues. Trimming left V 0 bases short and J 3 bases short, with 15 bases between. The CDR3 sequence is CASSLWSADNDYEQYF. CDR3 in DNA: TGTGCCAGCAGTTTATGGAGCGCCGACAATGACTACGAGCAGTACTTC.

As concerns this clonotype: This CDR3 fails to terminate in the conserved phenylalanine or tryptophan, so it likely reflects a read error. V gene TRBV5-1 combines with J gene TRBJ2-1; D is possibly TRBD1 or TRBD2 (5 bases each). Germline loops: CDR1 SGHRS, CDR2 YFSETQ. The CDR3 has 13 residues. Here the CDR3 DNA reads TGCGCCTGCAGATTGGAGGCAGGGACTGAGCAGTTCCTC. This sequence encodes CACRLEAGTEQFL.

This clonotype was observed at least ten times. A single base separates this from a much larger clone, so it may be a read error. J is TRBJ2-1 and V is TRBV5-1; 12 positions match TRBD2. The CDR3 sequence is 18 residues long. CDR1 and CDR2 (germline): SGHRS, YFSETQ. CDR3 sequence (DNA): TGCGCCAGCAGCTTTGTGACTAGCGGGAGTGTCTGGGTAAATGAGCGGTTCTTC. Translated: CASSFVTSGSVWVNERFF.

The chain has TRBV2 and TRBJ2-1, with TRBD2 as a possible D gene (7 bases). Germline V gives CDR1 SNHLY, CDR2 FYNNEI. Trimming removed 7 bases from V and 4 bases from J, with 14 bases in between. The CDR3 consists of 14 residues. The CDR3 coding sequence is TGTGCCAGCACGGGGGGCGGGATTTACAATGAGCAGTTCTTC. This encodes CASTGGGIYNEQFF.

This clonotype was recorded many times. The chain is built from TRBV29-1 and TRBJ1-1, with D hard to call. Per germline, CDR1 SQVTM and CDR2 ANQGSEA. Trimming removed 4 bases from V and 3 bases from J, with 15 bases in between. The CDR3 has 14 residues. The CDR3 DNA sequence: TGCAGCGTTGTCGACTCTTCGGGATACACTGAAGCTTTCTTT. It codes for CSVVDSSGYTEAFF.

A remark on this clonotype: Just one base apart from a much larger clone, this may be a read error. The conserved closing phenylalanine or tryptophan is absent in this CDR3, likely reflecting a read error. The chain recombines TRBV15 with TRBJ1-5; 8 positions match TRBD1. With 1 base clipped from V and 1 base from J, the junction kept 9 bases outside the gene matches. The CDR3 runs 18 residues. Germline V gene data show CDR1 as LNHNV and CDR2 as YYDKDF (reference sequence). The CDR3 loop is CATSRASGGAGSNQPQHV. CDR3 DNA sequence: TGTGCCACCAGCAGAGCCTCAGGGGGCGCAGGAAGCAATCAGCCCCAGCATGTT.

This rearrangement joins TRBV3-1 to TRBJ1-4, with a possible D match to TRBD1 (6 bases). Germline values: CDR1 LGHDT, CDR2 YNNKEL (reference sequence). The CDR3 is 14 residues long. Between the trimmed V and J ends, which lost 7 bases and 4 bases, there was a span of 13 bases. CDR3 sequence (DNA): TGTGCCAGCAATCTTCGGGACAATAATGAAAAACTGTTTTTT. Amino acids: CASNLRDNNEKLFF.

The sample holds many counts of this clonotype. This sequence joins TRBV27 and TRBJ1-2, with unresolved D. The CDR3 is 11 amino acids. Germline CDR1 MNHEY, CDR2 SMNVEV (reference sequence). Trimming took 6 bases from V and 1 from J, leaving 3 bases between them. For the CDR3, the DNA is TGTGCCAGCAGGGATAACTATGGCTACACCTTC. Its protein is CASRDNYGYTF.

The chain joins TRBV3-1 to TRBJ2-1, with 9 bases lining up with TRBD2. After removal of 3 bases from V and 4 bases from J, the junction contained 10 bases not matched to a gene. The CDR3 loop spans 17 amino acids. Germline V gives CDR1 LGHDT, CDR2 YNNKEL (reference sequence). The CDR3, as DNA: TGTGCCAGCAGCCATCTGGGTAGCGGGGGATCTTACAATGAGCAGTTCTTC. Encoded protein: CASSHLGSGGSYNEQFF.

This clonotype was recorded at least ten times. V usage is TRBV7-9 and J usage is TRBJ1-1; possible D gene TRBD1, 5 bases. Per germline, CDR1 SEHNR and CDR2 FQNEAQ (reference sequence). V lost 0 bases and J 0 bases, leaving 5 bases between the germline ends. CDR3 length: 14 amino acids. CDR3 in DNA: TGTGCCAGCAGCTTAGCAGGGGTGAACACTGAAGCTTTCTTT. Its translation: CASSLAGVNTEAFF.

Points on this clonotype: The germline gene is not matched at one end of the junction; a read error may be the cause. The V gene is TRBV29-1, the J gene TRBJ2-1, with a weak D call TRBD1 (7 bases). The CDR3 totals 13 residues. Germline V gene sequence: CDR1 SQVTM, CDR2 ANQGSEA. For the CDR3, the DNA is TGCAGCGTTGAAAAGGCAGGGGGGAATGAGCAGATCTTC. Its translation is CSVEKAGGNEQIF.